Following are 30 T cell receptor beta chains from one sample sequenced in a study of cytomegalovirus exposure and HLA in healthy donors. Profiling relied on immunoSEQ multiplex PCR, and the TCRdb table lists in-frame clones only, not all of them. The sample contains 100,000 to 150,000 clones, 85% to 90% of which appear only once. What was sequenced was PBMCs. The receptors were gathered from a woman between 18 and 29 years old in good health and CMV-seronegative.

The gene calls are TRBV25-1 and TRBJ2-2, with 9 bases lining up with TRBD1. Germline lookup yields CDR1 MGHDK and CDR2 SYGVNS. The CDR3 loop spans 17 amino acids. Unmatched junction bases numbered 6, after V lost 1 base and J lost 3 bases. The CDR3 loop is CASSEWGRTGDTGELFF. The DNA for the CDR3 is TGTGCCAGCAGTGAATGGGGGAGGACAGGGGACACCGGGGAGCTGTTTTTT. The entire variable domain, with the rest obtained from reference TRBV25-1 and TRBJ2-2, is as follows: EADIYQTPRYLVIGTGKKITLECSQTMGHDKMYWYQQDPGMELHLIHYSYGVNSTEKGDLSSESTVSRIRTEHFPLTLESARPSHTSQYLCASSEWGRTGDTGELFFGEGSRLTVL.

The chain links TRBV6-4 to TRBJ2-1; 12 bases fit TRBD1. The CDR3 loop spans 15 amino acids. Unmatched junction bases numbered 4, after V lost 2 bases and J lost 8 bases. In germline, CDR1 is MRHNA, CDR2 SNTAGT. CDR3 DNA sequence: TGTGCCAGCAGTGACACGGGACAGGGGGCCTATGAGCAGTTCTTC. Protein: CASSDTGQGAYEQFF.

This chain links TRBV27 with TRBJ2-3; no definite D call. Deletions cut 5 bases from V and 2 bases from J, with 5 bases between. This CDR3 is 12 amino acids long. From germline, CDR1 is MNHEY and CDR2 SMNVEV (reference sequence). The CDR3 DNA reads as TGTGCCAGCAGTACTAACACAGATACGCAGTATTTT. Amino acid sequence: CASSTNTDTQYF.

The V call is TRBV30, the J call TRBJ2-3, with TRBD2 as a possible D gene (6 bases). CDR3 size: 13 residues. Germline values: CDR1 GTSNPN, CDR2 SVGIG (reference sequence). V was shortened by 4 bases and J by 1 base, with 9 bases between the two germline ends. CDR3 nucleotides: TGTGCCTGGACCCAGCGGGGCACAGATACGCAGTATTTT. It is translated as CAWTQRGTDTQYF. The whole variable domain, filled in from reference TRBV30 and TRBJ2-3, reads SQTIHQWPATLVQPVGSPLSLECTVEGTSNPNLYWYRQAAGRGLQLLFYSVGIGQISSEVPQNLSASRPQDRQFILSSKKLLLSDSGFYLCAWTQRGTDTQYFGPGTRLTVL.

This chain links TRBV7-8 with TRBJ2-1, with TRBD1 matching over 8 bases. V gave up 2 bases and J gave up 9 bases; unmatched junction bases: 15. The CDR3 contains 17 residues. Germline assignment: CDR1 SGHVS and CDR2 FQNEAQ. CDR3 DNA sequence: TGTGCCAGCAGCTTACCCCTTCGGCAGGGGGCTTGGGGTGAGCAGTTCTTC. It codes for CASSLPLRQGAWGEQFF.

The chain combines TRBV4-2 with TRBJ1-2; no reliable D call. V was trimmed by 0 bases and J by 0 bases, leaving 11 bases between them. Per germline, CDR1 LGHNA and CDR2 YNFKEQ. The CDR3 covers 16 residues. As DNA, the CDR3 is TGTGCCAGCAGCCAAGATTCTGGCACCCCTAACTATGGCTACACCTTC. This translates into CASSQDSGTPNYGYTF.

This sequence joins TRBV5-4 and TRBJ2-5; 9 positions agree with TRBD2. CDR1 and CDR2 (germline): SGHNT, YYREEE (reference sequence). The CDR3 has 15 residues. V lost 1 base and J lost 3; bases outside the gene matches: 4. CDR3 DNA sequence: TGTGCCAGCAGCTTGTGGTTAGCGGGGGAAGAGACCCAGTACTTC. It is translated as CASSLWLAGEETQYF.

This chain links TRBV27 with TRBJ1-4; 10 bases align to TRBD1. Germline CDR1 MNHEY, CDR2 SMNVEV (reference sequence). CDR3 length: 15 residues. V was clipped by 7 bases and J by 6 bases; unmatched bases: 8. The CDR3 nucleotides read TGTGCCAGCAAATACCCCGGGACAGGGGATGAAAAACTGTTTTTT. Its translation is CASKYPGTGDEKLFF.

The chain has TRBV9 and TRBJ2-3, with 9 bases matching TRBD2. The junction had 3 bases not matched to a gene; V was cut back by 4 bases and J by 0 bases. Germline assignment: CDR1 SGDLS and CDR2 YYNGEE. The CDR3 consists of 15 residues. CDR3 in DNA: TGTGCCAGCAGCCTAGCGGGAACTAGCACAGATACGCAGTATTTT. This sequence encodes CASSLAGTSTDTQYF.

This rearrangement joins TRBV9 to TRBJ2-3; 7 nucleotides match TRBD2. J lost 9 bases, V lost 0 bases, and 4 bases had no gene match. From germline, CDR1 is SGDLS and CDR2 YYNGEE. This CDR3 is built from 13 residues. In nucleotides, the CDR3 is TGTGCCAGCAGCGTAGCGGGAGGCTCCACGCAGTATTTT. Its translation: CASSVAGGSTQYF. Full variable domain (remainder filled in from reference TRBV9 and TRBJ2-3): DSGVTQTPKHLITATGQRVTLRCSPRSGDLSVYWYQQSLDQGLQFLIQYYNGEERAKGNILERFSAQQFPDLHSELNLSSLELGDSALYFCASSVAGGSTQYFGPGTRLTVL.

The rearrangement uses TRBV7-9 and TRBJ1-4, with TRBD1 matching 7 bases. Germline V gene sequence: CDR1 SEHNR, CDR2 FQNEAQ (reference sequence). The CDR3 contains 15 residues. V trimming: 5 bases; J trimming: 0 bases; junction bases outside the gene matches: 3. CDR3 region: CASSDRAATNEKLFF. CDR3 in DNA: TGTGCCAGCAGCGACAGGGCGGCAACTAATGAAAAACTGTTTTTT.

The V gene is TRBV6-5, the J gene TRBJ1-4; D perhaps matches TRBD1 (6 bases). Germline loops: CDR1 MNHEY, CDR2 SVGAGI. The V gene lost 4 bases and the J gene lost 7 bases, with 16 bases spanning the gap. This CDR3 has 15 residues. CDR3 loop: CASSSETGAGEKLFF. DNA of the CDR3: TGTGCCAGCAGTTCCGAGACAGGCGCGGGTGAAAAACTGTTTTTT.

In nucleotides, the CDR3 is TGCAGCGTTGATGAGGTCTATGGTCCAGAGACCCAGTACTTC. Its translation: CSVDEVYGPETQYF. The gene calls are TRBV29-1 and TRBJ2-5; no reliable D call. Germline CDR1 and CDR2: SQVTM and ANQGSEA. V was clipped by 3 bases and J by 4 bases, with 15 bases between them. This CDR3 region has 14 residues.

This sequence joins TRBV5-1 and TRBJ2-7; 8 bases are shared with TRBD2. Germline CDR1 reads SGHRS; CDR2 reads YFSETQ. With 3 bases clipped from V and 5 bases from J, the junction kept 10 bases outside the gene matches. The CDR3 contains 15 residues. The chain's CDR3 is CASSSLERESHEQYF. CDR3 sequence (DNA): TGCGCCAGCAGCTCCCTTGAGCGGGAGTCCCACGAGCAGTACTTC.

This clone has more than one count but fewer than ten. This chain uses TRBV6-1 with TRBJ1-2; 7 nucleotides match TRBD1. Germline trimming cut 5 bases from V and 6 bases from J; bases unmatched to any gene: 9. CDR1 and CDR2 (germline): MNHNS, SASEGT. This CDR3 has 14 residues. CDR3 coding DNA: TGTGCCAGCAGTCGACAGGGAGGAGAGGATGGCTACACCTTC. Encoded protein: CASSRQGGEDGYTF.

This clone was recorded only once. This chain connects TRBV6-5 to TRBJ2-4; TRBD1 aligns across 7 bases. Germline-derived CDR1 and CDR2 are MNHEY and SVGAGI. Trimming took 2 bases from V and 1 from J; bases not matched to a gene: 5. The CDR3 is made up of 16 amino acids. CDR3 nucleotide sequence: TGTGCCAGCAGTTACACCACAGGGGTGGCCAAAAACATTCAGTACTTC. Its translation: CASSYTTGVAKNIQYF.

This chain uses TRBV6-1 with TRBJ2-7; D might be TRBD1 (6 bases). Germline CDR1 is MNHNS and CDR2 is SASEGT. The CDR3 is made up of 14 amino acids. V lost 4 bases to trimming and J lost 1 base, with 11 bases between them. The CDR3 region is CASSGNDRSYEQYV. As DNA, the CDR3 is TGTGCCAGCAGTGGAAACGACAGGTCCTACGAGCAGTACGTC.

Only a few counts were recorded for this clone. A read error may account for a junction end that differs from germline. V and J are TRBV7-9 and TRBJ2-7; 12 positions agree with TRBD1. The CDR3 totals 14 residues. Per germline, CDR1 SEHNR and CDR2 FQNEAQ (reference sequence). CDR3 DNA sequence: TGTGCCAGCAGCCCGGGACAGGGGGCAGACCGGATCCCCTTC. Translating gives CASSPGQGADRIPF.

The chain employs TRBV14 and TRBJ1-1; D is uncertain. This CDR3 region has 18 residues. Germline CDR1 and CDR2: SGHDN and FVKESK. Trimming removed 0 bases from V and 0 bases from J, with 17 bases in between. The CDR3 nucleotides read TGTGCCAGCAGCCAAGATTTTTTTTGGCTCTCCATGAACACTGAAGCTTTCTTT. Translation gives CASSQDFFWLSMNTEAFF.

This clone was detected only a few times. This chain connects TRBV27 to TRBJ2-2; tentatively, D is TRBD2 (6 bases). The CDR3 runs to 14 residues. CDR1 is MNHEY and CDR2 is SMNVEV in the germline V gene (reference sequence). Trimming took 6 bases from V and 4 from J, leaving 12 bases between them. CDR3 in amino acids: CASSLGTSTGELFF. For the CDR3, the DNA is TGTGCCAGCAGCCTCGGGACTTCCACCGGGGAGCTGTTTTTT.

The chain recombines TRBV7-9 with TRBJ1-1; 9 bases agree with TRBD1. Per germline, CDR1 SEHNR and CDR2 FQNEAQ (reference sequence). V dropped 5 bases and J dropped 6; count of bases not matched to a gene: 13. The CDR3 has 16 residues. The CDR3 reads CASSPGTGRLRAEAFF. The CDR3 DNA reads as TGTGCCAGCAGCCCCGGGACAGGGCGGCTCAGGGCTGAAGCTTTCTTT. Full variable domain (outside the CDR3, taken from reference TRBV7-9 and TRBJ1-1): DTGVSQNPRHKITKRGQNVTFRCDPISEHNRLYWYRQTLGQGPEFLTYFQNEAQLEKSRLLSDRFSAERPKGSFSTLEIQRTEQGDSAMYLCASSPGTGRLRAEAFFGQGTRLTVV.

This rearrangement joins TRBV5-6 to TRBJ1-1; perhaps TRBD1 as D (5 bases). Germline CDR1 is SGHDT and CDR2 is YYEEEE. V lost 4 bases, J lost 4 bases, and 11 bases lay in between. The CDR3 totals 13 residues. As DNA, the CDR3 is TGTGCCAGCAGCCCGGAGGGGAGCACTGAAGCTTTCTTT. Its translation: CASSPEGSTEAFF.

This clone appeared a single time. The chain employs TRBV6-1 and TRBJ2-2; TRBD2 matches at 11 bases. The CDR3 is made up of 15 amino acids. Germline values: CDR1 MNHNS, CDR2 SASEGT. Unmatched junction bases numbered 2, after V lost 2 bases and J lost 6 bases. In DNA form, the CDR3 reads TGTGCCAGCAGTGAACTAGCGGGAGGTGCCGGGGAGCTGTTTTTT. It is translated as CASSELAGGAGELFF.

J is TRBJ1-4 and V is TRBV30; D is uncertain. Germline V lookup: CDR1 GTSNPN, CDR2 SVGIG (reference sequence). The CDR3 contains 13 residues. The ends were cut back, 2 bases at V and 5 bases at J, with 9 bases in the middle. CDR3 DNA sequence: TGTGCCTGGAGTTCTGAGCCGAATGAAAAACTGTTTTTT. This gives the protein CAWSSEPNEKLFF. The whole variable domain, remainder taken from reference TRBV30 and TRBJ1-4, is SQTIHQWPATLVQPVGSPLSLECTVEGTSNPNLYWYRQAAGRGLQLLFYSVGIGQISSEVPQNLSASRPQDRQFILSSKKLLLSDSGFYLCAWSSEPNEKLFFGSGTQLSVL.

This rearrangement joins TRBV5-8 to TRBJ1-1; no definite D call. Germline lookup yields CDR1 SGHTS and CDR2 YDEGEE. V dropped 2 bases and J dropped 8 bases, with 13 bases sitting between them. This CDR3 has 13 amino acids. The CDR3 loop is CASSFDRRGEAFF. The CDR3 region has the DNA TGTGCCAGCAGCTTTGACCGAAGAGGCGAAGCTTTCTTT.

This chain connects TRBV11-2 to TRBJ1-1; a weak D match, TRBD1 (6 bases). The germline V and J ends were trimmed by 5 bases and 3 bases, with 13 bases remaining between them. CDR1 and CDR2 (germline): SGHAT, FQNNGV. The CDR3 extends over 14 amino acids. CDR3 DNA: TGTGCCAGCAGCCTTAGGACAGAATACACTGAAGCTTTCTTT. Its translation is CASSLRTEYTEAFF. Full variable domain (remainder filled in from reference TRBV11-2 and TRBJ1-1): EAGVAQSPRYKIIEKRQSVAFWCNPISGHATLYWYQQILGQGPKLLIQFQNNGVVDDSQLPKDRFSAERLKGVDSTLKIQPAKLEDSAVYLCASSLRTEYTEAFFGQGTRLTVV.

The chain has TRBV5-1 and TRBJ2-2, with D tentatively TRBD2 (5 bases). The CDR3 totals 12 residues. The germline V gene has CDR1 SGHRS and CDR2 YFSETQ. The V end was cut by 7 bases, the J end by 5 bases, with 9 bases between. The DNA of the CDR3 is TGCGCCAGCGGAACGGGGACCGGGGAGCTGTTTTTT. It translates to CASGTGTGELFF.

This chain uses TRBV11-3 with TRBJ2-1, with TRBD1 identical over 7 bases. V was pared by 4 bases and J by 7 bases, with 1 base of the junction left unmatched. The germline gives CDR1 SGHNT, CDR2 YENEEA. The CDR3 contains 12 residues. This chain's CDR3 is CASSWGQNEQFF. Here the CDR3 DNA reads TGTGCCAGCAGCTGGGGACAGAATGAGCAGTTCTTC.

The V and J genes are TRBV4-1 and TRBJ2-5; D remains ambiguous. Between the trimmed V and J ends, which lost 0 bases and 5 bases, there was a span of 13 bases. In germline, CDR1 is MGHRA, CDR2 YSYEKL. This CDR3 has 15 amino acids. The CDR3 protein is CASSQDRVELETQYF. Here the CDR3 DNA reads TGCGCCAGCAGCCAAGATCGAGTGGAGCTGGAGACCCAGTACTTC.

In this sample, this clone turned up once. The rearrangement links TRBV5-1 to TRBJ1-1; 8 bases match TRBD1. The V gene end was trimmed by 4 bases and the J gene end by 1 base; junction bases not matched to a gene: 6. CDR1 SGHRS and CDR2 YFSETQ come from the germline V gene. This CDR3 comprises 15 residues. In nucleotides, the CDR3 is TGCGCCAGCAGCCCGTGGACAGGGCCGAACACTGAAGCTTTCTTT. Translation gives CASSPWTGPNTEAFF.